Presented here are 12 T cell receptor beta chains from one specimen sequenced in a study of blood T cell repertoires in COVID-19. Sequencing was performed with immunoSEQ multiplex PCR; in TCRdb, only in-frame clones are kept and a portion is missing. The sample records fewer than 90,000 clones, around 90% being singletons. Sequenced sample: peripheral blood. All receptors derive from a man between 65 and 85 years old with acute or convalescent COVID-19.

The rearrangement uses TRBV28 and TRBJ2-3; D might be TRBD1 (5 bases). The V gene lost 10 bases and the J gene lost 0 bases, with 11 bases spanning the gap. This CDR3 is 13 amino acids long. Per germline, CDR1 MDHEN and CDR2 SYDVKM. The CDR3 loop reads CAIGHPSTDTQYF. CDR3 nucleotides: TGTGCCATTGGACACCCTAGCACAGATACGCAGTATTTT.

J is TRBJ2-7 and V is TRBV10-1, with TRBD2 matching 12 bases. Germline V gene data show CDR1 as WNHNN and CDR2 as SYGVQD (reference sequence). With V trimmed by 8 bases and J by 6 bases, 8 bases remained unmatched. This CDR3 contains 14 residues. CDR3 loop: CASSWTSGIREQYF. The CDR3 nucleotides are TGCGCCAGCTCCTGGACTAGCGGGATTCGCGAGCAGTACTTC.

V is TRBV11-1 and J is TRBJ2-7; TRBD1 matches 12 bases. This CDR3 contains 13 residues. Per germline, CDR1 SGHAT and CDR2 FQDESV (reference sequence). J lost 5 bases, V lost 8 bases, and 4 bases had no gene match. This CDR3 reads CASARDRGHEQYF. The DNA of the CDR3 is TGTGCCAGCGCCCGGGACAGGGGGCACGAGCAGTACTTC.

The chain has TRBV6-5 and TRBJ2-7; the match to TRBD2 covers 8 bases. The V gene's germline CDR1 is MNHEY and CDR2 SVGAGI. The length of the CDR3 is 14 residues. The junction had 7 bases not matched to a gene; V was cut back by 6 bases and J by 3 bases. The CDR3, as DNA: TGTGCCAGCAGGTTAGCGGGGTCCGGCTACGAGCAGTACTTC. It encodes CASRLAGSGYEQYF.

V and J are TRBV2 and TRBJ2-5; the match to TRBD2 covers 9 bases. Germline loops: CDR1 SNHLY, CDR2 FYNNEI. This CDR3 contains 14 residues. V shed 4 bases, J shed 7 bases, and the junction held 7 bases outside the gene matches. CDR3 loop: CASSGVAGAGTQYF. CDR3 DNA sequence: TGTGCCAGCAGTGGGGTAGCGGGGGCCGGGACCCAGTACTTC.

This chain uses TRBV5-4 with TRBJ2-2; 9 nucleotides agree with TRBD1. The CDR3 contains 15 residues. Germline V gives CDR1 SGHNT, CDR2 YYREEE (reference sequence). The junction had 3 bases not matched to a gene; V was cut back by 4 bases and J by 2 bases. The CDR3 sequence is CASSTGGANTGELFF. CDR3 bases: TGTGCCAGCAGCACAGGGGGCGCAAACACCGGGGAGCTGTTTTTT. Complete variable domain (other parts from reference TRBV5-4 and TRBJ2-2): ETGVTQSPTHLIKTRGQQVTLRCSSQSGHNTVSWYQQALGQGPQFIFQYYREEENGRGNFPPRFSGLQFPNYSSELNVNALELDDSALYLCASSTGGANTGELFFGEGSRLTVL.

The rearrangement joins TRBV15 to TRBJ2-4, with D possibly being TRBD1 (6 bases). Germline lookup yields CDR1 LNHNV and CDR2 YYDKDF (reference sequence). This CDR3 is 13 amino acids long. CDR3 residues: CAAGRGGENIQYF. DNA for the CDR3: TGTGCTGCAGGCAGAGGGGGAGAAAACATTCAGTACTTC.

This clone was observed a handful of times. The CDR3 bases are TGCGCCAGCAGCCCCGACAGCTCCTATAATTCACCCCTCCACTTT. The encoded protein is CASSPDSSYNSPLHF. This sequence joins TRBV5-1 and TRBJ1-6, with D possibly TRBD1 on 5 matching bases. The length of the CDR3 is 15 residues. Trimming took 4 bases from V and 0 from J, leaving 8 bases between them. Germline V lookup: CDR1 SGHRS, CDR2 YFSETQ.

This clone was seen only once. V is TRBV11-3 and J is TRBJ2-3; tentatively, D is TRBD2 (5 bases). The CDR3 contains 14 residues. Trimming left V 5 bases short and J 6 bases short, with 15 bases between. The germline CDR1 and CDR2 sequences are SGHNT and YENEEA. Here the CDR3 reads CASSGPSRGDTQYF. The CDR3 DNA reads TGTGCCAGCAGCGGACCCAGCCGCGGGGATACGCAGTATTTT.

V gene TRBV9 combines with J gene TRBJ1-3; D may be TRBD1 (6 bases). V was trimmed by 4 bases and J by 0 bases, leaving 11 bases between them. CDR3 size: 15 residues. CDR1 is SGDLS and CDR2 is YYNGEE in the germline V gene. CDR3 amino acids: CASSFGQSSGNTIYF. In nucleotides, the CDR3 is TGTGCCAGCAGCTTCGGACAGTCCTCTGGAAACACCATATATTTT.

The chain links TRBV19 to TRBJ2-7; tentatively, D is TRBD2 (6 bases). The CDR3 is 16 amino acids. Between the trimmed V and J ends, which lost 2 bases and 0 bases, there was a span of 14 bases. The germline V gene encodes CDR1 LNHDA and CDR2 SQIVND (reference sequence). In DNA form, the CDR3 reads TGTGCCAGTAGTATAAGGGTCGCGGGGAACTCCTACGAGCAGTACTTC. It yields the protein CASSIRVAGNSYEQYF. Full variable domain (rest looked up from reference TRBV19 and TRBJ2-7): DGGITQSPKYLFRKEGQNVTLSCEQNLNHDAMYWYRQDPGQGLRLIYYSQIVNDFQKGDIAEGYSVSREKKESFPLTVTSAQKNPTAFYLCASSIRVAGNSYEQYFGPGTRLTVT.

The rearrangement uses TRBV10-1 and TRBJ2-2; 8 positions match TRBD2. The CDR3 consists of 19 residues. Germline V gives CDR1 WNHNN, CDR2 SYGVQD (reference sequence). Losses at the gene ends were 0 bases for V and 0 bases for J; bases not matched to a gene: 9. CDR3 nucleotide sequence: TGCGCCAGCAGTGAGTCATTGGAAGCGGGGGTAACGAACACCGGGGAGCTGTTTTTT. Protein: CASSESLEAGVTNTGELFF.